The 29 T cell receptor beta chains presented below share a single source sample, sequenced in a study of immune characterization of retroperitoneal liposarcoma. TCRdb ran MiXCR on the PCR reads and lists one entry per CDR3 protein. The table includes several thousand distinct CDR3 sequences, roughly 30% detected once. Material: blood. The receptors here all came from a male donor with retroperitoneal liposarcoma.

By sample fraction, this clonotype is large. This sequence joins TRBV6-1 and TRBJ2-1; a possible D gene is TRBD2 (5 bases). V shed 5 bases and J shed 5 bases, with 13 bases lying between them. CDR1 MNHNS and CDR2 SASEGT come from the germline V gene. The CDR3 covers 14 residues. The CDR3 DNA reads as TGTGCCAGCAGTCCGATCGAGGGCCACAATGAGCAGTTCTTC. It specifies CASSPIEGHNEQFF.

This clonotype has a handful of counts. V usage is TRBV20-1 and J usage is TRBJ2-3; a weak D match, TRBD1 (5 bases). The V end was cut by 5 bases, the J end by 1 base, with 19 bases between. In germline, CDR1 is DFQATT, CDR2 SNEGSKA (reference sequence). The CDR3 loop spans 16 amino acids. CDR3 coding DNA: TGCAGTGCTCCCCCTAGGGGCCAGCCGGGCACAGATACGCAGTATTTT. It yields the protein CSAPPRGQPGTDTQYF.

This clonotype is deemed medium-sized. The rearrangement links TRBV6-5 to TRBJ2-1, with no clear D. The CDR3 is made up of 14 amino acids. Germline V gene sequence: CDR1 MNHEY, CDR2 SVGAGI. The ends were cut back, 0 bases at V and 9 bases at J, with 12 bases in the middle. CDR3 coding DNA: TGTGCCAGCAGTTACTCAAAACTCGGCGGTGAGCAGTTCTTC. Translation: CASSYSKLGGEQFF.

Only a few counts were recorded for this clonotype. The rearrangement uses TRBV4-1 and TRBJ2-7; a possible D gene is TRBD1 (6 bases). The CDR3 covers 15 residues. Germline V gene data show CDR1 as MGHRA and CDR2 as YSYEKL. V was clipped by 0 bases and J by 2 bases, with 11 bases between them. The CDR3, as DNA: TGCGCCAGCAGCCAAGACGACAGGTCCGCCTACGAGCAGTACTTC. Encoded protein: CASSQDDRSAYEQYF.

This clonotype rates as medium-sized (0.01 to 0.1%). The chain employs TRBV27 and TRBJ2-1, with D maybe TRBD2 (6 bases). V gave up 3 bases and J gave up 1 base, with 10 bases separating them. This CDR3 contains 15 residues. Per germline, CDR1 MNHEY and CDR2 SMNVEV (reference sequence). The CDR3 DNA sequence: TGTGCCAGCAGTTTGCGGGGAGTGTCCTACAATGAGCAGTTCTTC. It encodes CASSLRGVSYNEQFF.

This clonotype qualifies as medium-sized. The genes are TRBV11-3 and TRBJ2-3, with 9 bases fitting TRBD2. Trimming cost V 5 bases and J 0 bases; bases outside gene matches: 9. Germline V CDR1 and CDR2: SGHNT, YENEEA. The CDR3 is 17 amino acids. The CDR3 DNA follows: TGTGCCAGCAGCGTCCATCGACTAGCGGCCAGCACAGATACGCAGTATTTT. Translating gives CASSVHRLAASTDTQYF.

This clonotype qualifies as medium-sized (0.01 to 0.1%). The chain employs TRBV3-1 and TRBJ2-1; D perhaps matches TRBD2 (6 bases). From germline, CDR1 is LGHDT and CDR2 YNNKEL (reference sequence). CDR3 length: 14 residues. The germline V and J ends were trimmed by 2 bases and 5 bases, with 10 bases remaining between them. DNA of the CDR3: TGTGCCAGCAGCCAACGGGGGTTGCACAATGAGCAGTTCTTC. Protein sequence: CASSQRGLHNEQFF.

This clonotype counts as medium-sized (0.01 to 0.1%). The chain couples TRBV7-2 to TRBJ2-1; D is uncertain. Trimming took 8 bases from V and 5 from J, leaving 16 bases between them. The germline V gene encodes CDR1 SGHTA and CDR2 FQGNSA. The CDR3 sequence is 14 residues long. CDR3 in DNA: TGTGCCAGCGGGCCCTCGAGGTCTCACAATGAGCAGTTCTTC. It translates to CASGPSRSHNEQFF.

The CDR3 reads CASSKLGVQIEKLFF. The CDR3 coding sequence is TGTGCCAGCTCCAAATTAGGGGTGCAGATCGAAAAACTGTTTTTT. J is TRBJ1-4 and V is TRBV6-1; maybe TRBD1 (5 bases). V was clipped by 8 bases and J by 8 bases, with 21 bases between them. The CDR3 totals 15 residues. Germline CDR1 is MNHNS and CDR2 is SASEGT.

This clonotype is medium-sized by share. The CDR3, as DNA: TGTGCCAGCAGTGTCCTAGAGGGGGGGGGTGAGCAGTTCTTC. It is translated as CASSVLEGGGEQFF. The chain joins TRBV6-4 to TRBJ2-1; D perhaps matches TRBD2 (7 bases). Trimming removed 4 bases from V and 9 bases from J, with 16 bases in between. The CDR3 is 14 amino acids. Germline V gives CDR1 MRHNA, CDR2 SNTAGT.

This clonotype came up many times. V is TRBV6-6 and J is TRBJ2-5; 11 bases agree with TRBD2. Germline CDR1 and CDR2: MNHNY and SVGAGI (reference sequence). The CDR3 totals 16 residues. V trimming: 7 bases; J trimming: 5 bases; junction bases outside the gene matches: 12. The CDR3 nucleotides are TGTGCCAGCACCTGGGGCGGTAGCGGGAGGGGGGAGACCCAGTACTTC. It yields the protein CASTWGGSGRGETQYF.

Sample share makes this clonotype medium-sized. The chain employs TRBV6-1 and TRBJ2-3; TRBD2 might be the D (6 bases). Trimming left V 2 bases short and J 1 base short, with 10 bases between. Germline lookup yields CDR1 MNHNS and CDR2 SASEGT. CDR3 size: 15 residues. CDR3 DNA sequence: TGTGCCAGCAGTGAACCTGGGACTCGCACAGATACGCAGTATTTT. Translation: CASSEPGTRTDTQYF.

This chain joins TRBV4-1 and TRBJ2-5; D unresolved. V dropped 3 bases and J dropped 7 bases, with 9 bases sitting between them. This CDR3 region has 12 residues. In germline, CDR1 is MGHRA, CDR2 YSYEKL. For the CDR3, the DNA is TGCGCCAGCAGCCAGCCAGTGGGGACCCAGTACTTC. As protein: CASSQPVGTQYF.

This clonotype was detected many times. The chain carries TRBV6-6 and TRBJ2-3; TRBD1 aligns across 7 bases. Germline V gives CDR1 MNHNY, CDR2 SVGAGI (reference sequence). Unmatched junction bases numbered 6, after V lost 6 bases and J lost 0 bases. The CDR3 is 15 residues long. This chain's CDR3 is CASRAGTASTDTQYF. The CDR3 nucleotides read TGTGCCAGCAGGGCCGGGACAGCTAGCACAGATACGCAGTATTTT.

The table lists this clonotype with a few counts. This chain links TRBV6-1 with TRBJ2-5; TRBD2 aligns across 11 bases. The DNA matches TRBJ2-1 better at its end, which makes the J call doubtful. Germline V gives CDR1 MNHNS, CDR2 SASEGT. The CDR3 extends over 13 amino acids. The CDR3 protein is CACLAGGYNEQFF. The CDR3, as DNA: TGTGCCTGCCTAGCGGGAGGCTACAATGAGCAGTTCTTC.

This clonotype was found many times. This chain connects TRBV4-1 to TRBJ2-1; 14 positions match TRBD2. The V and J ends lost 4 bases and 3 bases, in that order; junction bases with no gene match: 17. The CDR3 loop spans 21 amino acids. Germline CDR1 and CDR2: MGHRA and YSYEKL. For the CDR3, the DNA is TGCGCCAGCAGCCTCCCGAGCGGGACTAGCGGGAGATACAGCAGCTACAATGAGCAGTTCTTC. Protein product: CASSLPSGTSGRYSSYNEQFF.

The chain recombines TRBV6-5 with TRBJ2-1; possibly TRBD2 for D (6 bases). This CDR3 region has 15 residues. The V end was cut by 8 bases, the J end by 1 base, with 15 bases between. Germline V gene sequence: CDR1 MNHEY, CDR2 SVGAGI. CDR3 in DNA: TGTGCCAGCCGTTTAGTGGGGGGATCCTACAATGAGCAGTTCTTC. Translation gives CASRLVGGSYNEQFF.

The table lists this clonotype with a few counts. The chain couples TRBV12-3 or TRBV12-4 to TRBJ2-1, with 14 positions matching TRBD2. Trimming cost V 1 base and J 9 bases; bases outside gene matches: 2. This CDR3 is built from 15 residues. The chain's CDR3 is CASSLGLAGGVEQFF. CDR3 DNA: TGTGCCAGCAGTTTAGGACTAGCGGGAGGGGTTGAGCAGTTCTTC.

CDR3 nucleotide sequence: TGCGCCAGCAGCCAAGACCCCCTCTGGAGGGACGAGCAGTACTTC. Amino acids: CASSQDPLWRDEQYF. The J gene is TRBJ2-5, the V gene TRBV4-3; TRBD2 might be the D (6 bases). The J call is uncertain, as TRBJ2-7 better fits the DNA end. The CDR3 sequence is 15 residues long. Per the germline V gene, CDR1 is LGHNA and CDR2 is YSLEER.

The J gene is TRBJ1-6, the V gene TRBV12-3 or TRBV12-4; 8 nucleotides align to TRBD1. The J segment lost 7 bases and the V segment lost 5 bases, leaving 7 bases of the junction unmatched. The CDR3 has 15 amino acids. CDR3 nucleotides: TGTGCCAGCAGTACAACAGGGGGGGGGAATTCACCCCTCCACTTT. Translating it yields CASSTTGGGNSPLHF.

This clonotype is classed as medium-sized. The chain uses TRBV6-5 and TRBJ2-1; D may be TRBD2 (6 bases). Germline V gives CDR1 MNHEY, CDR2 SVGAGI. Trimming took 0 bases from V and 1 from J, leaving 7 bases between them. The CDR3 has 15 amino acids. This chain's CDR3 is CASSYSGGSYNEQFF. For the CDR3, the DNA is TGTGCCAGCAGTTACTCCGGGGGATCCTACAATGAGCAGTTCTTC.

This clonotype was recorded at least ten times. The V call is TRBV7-6, the J call TRBJ2-1; D is uncertain. The J call may be incorrect, as the DNA end agrees better with TRBJ2-7. From germline, CDR1 is SGHVS and CDR2 FNYEAQ. This CDR3 comprises 14 residues. The CDR3 loop is CASSLGPTRYEQYF. CDR3 nucleotide sequence: TGTGCCAGCAGCTTAGGTCCGACTCGATACGAGCAGTACTTC.

This clonotype was observed a handful of times. CDR3 DNA: TGTGCCAGCAGCTTAACTGGGACTAGCTGGGAGCAGTTCTTC. This gives the protein CASSLTGTSWEQFF. This sequence joins TRBV7-3 and TRBJ2-1; 9 nucleotides line up with TRBD2. The CDR3 is made up of 14 amino acids. In germline, CDR1 is SGHTA, CDR2 FQGTGA. V was clipped by 0 bases and J by 10 bases; unmatched bases: 4.

This clonotype has only a few counts. The rearrangement links TRBV12-3 or TRBV12-4 to TRBJ2-1, with 10 positions matching TRBD2. The CDR3 has 16 amino acids. The V and J ends lost 3 bases and 5 bases, in that order; junction bases with no gene match: 7. The CDR3 bases are TGTGCCAGCAGTTTTGCCCGGACTAGCGGCAACAATGAGCAGTTCTTC. Translation gives CASSFARTSGNNEQFF.

The chain is built from TRBV27 and TRBJ2-6, with D possibly being TRBD2 (6 bases). Looked up from germline, CDR1 is MNHEY and CDR2 is SMNVEV (reference sequence). V gave up 1 base and J gave up 3 bases, with 13 bases separating them. The CDR3 totals 17 residues. CDR3 sequence reads: CASSLYGRRGGANVLTF. The CDR3 nucleotides read TGTGCCAGCAGTTTATATGGGAGGCGAGGTGGGGCCAACGTCCTGACTTTC.

The chain has TRBV4-1 and TRBJ1-1; 7 nucleotides agree with TRBD1. CDR1 MGHRA and CDR2 YSYEKL come from the germline V gene. Trimming took 8 bases from V and 0 from J; bases not matched to a gene: 6. This CDR3 is built from 14 residues. The CDR3 loop is CASSGTEMNTEAFF. The CDR3 coding sequence is TGCGCCAGCTCGGGGACAGAAATGAACACTGAAGCTTTCTTT.

The rearrangement uses TRBV7-2 and TRBJ2-2; TRBD2 matches at 10 bases. The CDR3 is 14 amino acids. CDR1 and CDR2 from the germline V gene are SGHTA and FQGNSA. J was trimmed by 7 bases and V by 4 bases; bases with no gene match: 3. CDR3: CASSSTSGIGELFF. The CDR3 DNA follows: TGTGCCAGCAGCTCTACTAGCGGGATCGGGGAGCTGTTTTTT.

This clonotype was seen only a few times. CDR3 bases: TGTGCCAGCAGTACCACGGGCCTCTATATGGGTTCACCCCTCCACTTT. This gives the protein CASSTTGLYMGSPLHF. The chain couples TRBV6-1 to TRBJ1-6; D ambiguous. Looked up from germline, CDR1 is MNHNS and CDR2 is SASEGT. The CDR3 consists of 16 residues. Trimming removed 5 bases from V and 9 bases from J, with 20 bases in between.

This clonotype appeared a few times. The chain combines TRBV7-8 with TRBJ2-1; D is ambiguous. The J call may be wrong; the DNA end is better matched by TRBJ2-7. CDR3 size: 12 residues. Germline V gene lookup returns CDR1 SGHVS and CDR2 FQNEAQ. CDR3 sequence (DNA): TGTGCCAGCTTAGATGGTGTGAATGAGCAGTACTTC. Its translation is CASLDGVNEQYF.